This passage covers 5 T cell receptor beta chains from one sample sequenced in a study of blood T cells in healthy people across ages. Next came a second PCR, run for about 7 to 12 cycles, which used a sample-barcoded 5' primer along with a J-beta primer mix. Via MiXCR, TCRdb re-called the 5' RACE reads, giving one row per CDR3 protein. The top ten clones hold roughly 22% of a sample with 700,000 to 950,000 distinct CDR3 sequences, roughly 60% of them seen once. Sequenced sample: blood. The receptor source for this set is a man aged 30 to 45 in good health.

Only a few counts were recorded for this clonotype. This chain connects TRBV4-2 to TRBJ1-1, with 8 positions matching TRBD1. V was pared by 0 bases and J by 1 base, with 7 bases of the junction left unmatched. Germline lookup yields CDR1 LGHNA and CDR2 YNFKEQ. CDR3 size: 17 residues. The CDR3 reads CASSQDLVGTGNTEAFF. The CDR3 coding sequence is TGTGCCAGCAGCCAAGATTTGGTCGGGACAGGGAACACTGAAGCTTTCTTT.

This chain uses TRBV11-2 with TRBJ2-1; 7 bases line up with TRBD1. Germline V gene lookup returns CDR1 SGHAT and CDR2 FQNNGV. The trim removed 1 base at V and 4 bases at J, leaving 7 bases unmatched. The CDR3 consists of 16 residues. This chain's CDR3 is CASSLAWTGRYNEQFF. DNA for the CDR3: TGTGCCAGCAGCTTAGCCTGGACAGGAAGATACAATGAGCAGTTCTTC. Variable domain in full (rest from reference TRBV11-2 and TRBJ2-1): EAGVAQSPRYKIIEKRQSVAFWCNPISGHATLYWYQQILGQGPKLLIQFQNNGVVDDSQLPKDRFSAERLKGVDSTLKIQPAKLEDSAVYLCASSLAWTGRYNEQFFGPGTRLTVL.

The chain recombines TRBV6-5 with TRBJ2-1; D remains ambiguous. CDR1 and CDR2 (germline): MNHEY, SVGAGI. Trimming took off 5 bases at V and 6 bases at J, with 5 bases between the two ends. CDR3 length: 11 amino acids. CDR3: CASSTPNEQFF. CDR3 sequence (DNA): TGTGCCAGCAGTACCCCCAATGAGCAGTTCTTC.

The sample holds a few counts of this clonotype. This chain joins TRBV7-2 and TRBJ2-3; D is ambiguous. The V end lost 0 bases, the J end lost 2 bases, and 9 bases lay between the germline ends. The CDR3 is 15 residues long. Germline V gene lookup returns CDR1 SGHTA and CDR2 FQGNSA. The CDR3 loop reads CASSLAVSFTDTQYF. The CDR3 nucleotides are TGTGCCAGCAGCTTAGCCGTCAGCTTCACAGATACGCAGTATTTT.

The chain is built from TRBV10-3 and TRBJ2-4; TRBD2 matches at 9 bases. The junction had 5 bases not matched to a gene; V was cut back by 6 bases and J by 5 bases. The CDR3 has 14 amino acids. Germline V gene lookup returns CDR1 ENHRY and CDR2 SYGVKD. Written as DNA, the CDR3 is TGTGCCATCAGCCCGACTAGCGGAGAAAACATTCAGTACTTC. Its translation: CAISPTSGENIQYF.